This is a list of T cell receptor beta chains from one sample in a study of T cell repertoires in cytomegalovirus infection. For these TCRs, the target antigens are not known. TCRdb re-called the reads with MiXCR, one entry per CDR3 protein. The sample carries around 710,000 distinct CDR3 sequences, roughly 28% recorded once. The material was cultured CD8+ T cells from PBMCs, obtained from culture after CMV antigen stimulation. These receptors were taken from a human donor in good health (CMV status not recorded). Some clones in this sample may be carry-over from other donors' samples. Both conserved end residues are part of each CDR3. Each record gives: D gene, clone size, V gene, J gene, CDR3 DNA, CDR3 protein. The D gene is left open where the match is weak. Clone size is given for some rows only: seen once, a few or many times, or a class if the clone is expanded.

TRBD2	.	TRBV3-1	TRBJ2-1	TGTGCCAGCAGCCCCAGACTAGCGGGGGCGAACAATGAGCAGTTCTTC	CASSPRLAGANNEQFF
.	few	TRBV28	TRBJ1-5	TGTGCCTGGGGAAGCAGCAATCAGCCCCAGCATTTT	CAWGSSNQPQHF
TRBD1	.	TRBV27	TRBJ1-6	TGTGCCAGCAGCCCTGGGACAGGGTACTATAATTCACCCCTCCACTTT	CASSPGTGYYNSPLHF
.	.	TRBV24-1	TRBJ2-5	TGTGCCACCAGCGCGGGACAGTTACAAGAGACCCAGTACTTC	CATSAGQLQETQYF
TRBD2	many	TRBV7-8	TRBJ2-5	TGTGCCAGCAGCTTCCCCCGACTAGCGGGGCGACAAGAGACCCAGTACTTC	CASSFPRLAGRQETQYF
TRBD1	.	TRBV11-2	TRBJ2-5	TGTGCCAGCAGCTTAGTGTCAGGGGGATCCCAAGAGACCCAGTACTTC	CASSLVSGGSQETQYF
.	.	TRBV5-6	TRBJ2-3	TGTGCCAGCAGCTTCGGGGCCAGCCATCCTCAGGCAGATACGCAGTATTTT	CASSFGASHPQADTQYF
.	many	TRBV7-2	TRBJ2-5	TGTGCCAGCACCCTGTACCAAGAGACCCAGTACTTC	CASTLYQETQYF
.	.	TRBV2	TRBJ1-2	TGTGCCAGCCTCCACCCCCTTACTGGCTACACCTTC	CASLHPLTGYTF
.	.	TRBV24-1	TRBJ2-3	TGTGCCACCAGTGACAACACGGGGGATCCGCAGTATTTT	CATSDNTGDPQYF
.	.	TRBV5-1	TRBJ1-1	TGCGCCAGCAGCTTGGCCATGGAGGGCGGGGGGCTGAAAGCTTTCTTT	CASSLAMEGGGLKAFF
.	many	TRBV7-9	TRBJ2-1	TGTGCCAGCAGCACTCTATCAGATAGCTCCTACAATGAGCAGTTCTTC	CASSTLSDSSYNEQFF
TRBD1	.	TRBV19	TRBJ2-2	TGTGCCAGTAGTAAACCGAACCGGGACAGGAACACCGGGGAGCTGTTTTTT	CASSKPNRDRNTGELFF
.	few	TRBV7-9	TRBJ1-3	TGTGCCAGCAGCTTAGAGAAGAGCTCTGGAAACACCATATATTTT	CASSLEKSSGNTIYF
.	many	TRBV6-5	TRBJ1-2	TGTGCCAGCAGTTACGGGCCGAACTATGGCTACACCTTC	CASSYGPNYGYTF
.	few	TRBV7-9	TRBJ2-1	TGTGCCAGCAGCTTCGAGGGAAGAAGCAATGAGCAGTTCTTC	CASSFEGRSNEQFF
TRBD2	few	TRBV3-1	TRBJ2-5	TGTGCCAGCAGCCAAGATCTCGCGGGGGGGCAAGAGACCCAGTACTTC	CASSQDLAGGQETQYF
.	.	TRBV7-9	TRBJ2-5	TGTGCCAGCAGCCAAGCCCTAAGGACAGTTGTGTTACAAGAGACCCAGTACTTC	CASSQALRTVVLQETQYF
.	.	TRBV7-2	TRBJ2-5	TGTGCCAGCAGCTTCGTGGGGGACCAAGAGACCCAGTACTTC	CASSFVGDQETQYF
TRBD1	.	TRBV12-3/TRBV12-4	TRBJ1-1	TGTGCCAGCAGTCATACAGGGGGTGGGACTTTCTTT	CASSHTGGGTFF
.	.	TRBV19	TRBJ1-1	TGTGCCACCCGAGTGGCAGTGAACACTGAAGCTTTCTTT	CATRVAVNTEAFF
.	.	TRBV28	TRBJ2-3	TGTGCCAGCAGTCCGTCCTGGACAGCTAGCACAGATACGCAGTATTTT	CASSPSWTASTDTQYF
TRBD2	.	TRBV7-9	TRBJ2-3	TGTGCCAGCAGCTTAGCGCAGGGAGGGAACACAGATACGCAGTATTTT	CASSLAQGGNTDTQYF
.	many	TRBV7-9	TRBJ2-7	TGTGCCAGCAGCCCTCTATTGGACAGCTACGAGCAGTACTTC	CASSPLLDSYEQYF
.	few	TRBV3-1	TRBJ2-2	TGTGCCAGCAGCCAAGTCCAACGGAGGGGTGGTCCCGGGGAGCTGTTTTTT	CASSQVQRRGGPGELFF
.	few	TRBV6-1	TRBJ1-1	TGTGCCAGTCCCCGGGACGGGAACACTGAAGCTTTCTTT	CASPRDGNTEAFF
.	few	TRBV28	TRBJ2-4	TGTGCCAGCAGTTTATCTAACAGGGTAATAGCCAAAAACATTCAGTACTTC	CASSLSNRVIAKNIQYF